Following are 17 T cell receptor beta chains from one sample sequenced in a study of blood T cell repertoires in COVID-19. Clones were read by immunoSEQ multiplex PCR, and TCRdb kept only the in-frame ones, dropping some. This sample has about 140,000 clones, with 88% found just once. Material for sequencing was peripheral blood. These receptors originate from a man in his sixties with active or convalescent COVID-19.

This CDR3 reads CASSLWTGQGVRPQHF. In DNA, the CDR3 is TGTGCCAGCAGTTTATGGACGGGACAGGGGGTTCGGCCCCAGCATTTT. The chain employs TRBV28 and TRBJ1-5; 11 bases agree with TRBD1. CDR3 length equals 16 residues. With V trimmed by 0 bases and J by 9 bases, 7 bases remained unmatched. The germline V gene has CDR1 MDHEN and CDR2 SYDVKM.

The gene calls are TRBV5-4 and TRBJ2-7, with D possibly being TRBD1 (5 bases). Germline loops: CDR1 SGHNT, CDR2 YYREEE (reference sequence). V was clipped by 3 bases and J by 7 bases, with 17 bases between them. This CDR3 has 14 residues. The CDR3 DNA reads as TGTGCCAGCAGCTCTCATCGACAGTTGAGTGAGCAGTACTTC. Amino acid sequence: CASSSHRQLSEQYF.

The rearrangement joins TRBV4-1 to TRBJ2-7; 9 positions match TRBD2. V dropped 4 bases and J dropped 7; count of bases not matched to a gene: 8. The germline V gene has CDR1 MGHRA and CDR2 YSYEKL. The CDR3 covers 14 residues. CDR3 in DNA: TGCGCCAGCAGCCCGCCGGGCGGGAGGGTTGAGCAGTACTTC. It is translated as CASSPPGGRVEQYF.

The CDR3 spells CASSIQGLPQHF. The CDR3 bases are TGTGCCAGTAGTATACAGGGGCTGCCCCAGCATTTT. V is TRBV19 and J is TRBJ1-5; tentative D call: TRBD1 (6 bases). Trimming stripped 2 bases from V and 9 bases from J, with 8 bases between. This CDR3 is 12 amino acids long. Germline CDR1 is LNHDA and CDR2 is SQIVND (reference sequence).

The V call is TRBV9, the J call TRBJ2-6; TRBD1 is a possible D gene (6 bases). Germline V gene sequence: CDR1 SGDLS, CDR2 YYNGEE. Trimming left V 0 bases short and J 2 bases short, with 12 bases between. The CDR3 runs 17 residues. The CDR3 sequence: CASSVAWGRAGANVLTF. The CDR3 nucleotides read TGTGCCAGCAGCGTAGCTTGGGGGCGAGCTGGGGCCAACGTCCTGACTTTC.

CDR3 nucleotide sequence: TGTGCCAGCAGCGATATGGGACAGTTGAACACTGAAGCTTTCTTT. Its protein product is CASSDMGQLNTEAFF. This rearrangement joins TRBV9 to TRBJ1-1, with TRBD1 matching 7 bases. Trimming at V came to 3 bases and at J to 0 bases, leaving 5 bases not matched to a gene. The CDR3 contains 15 residues. Germline V lookup: CDR1 SGDLS, CDR2 YYNGEE.

The chain is built from TRBV2 and TRBJ1-4; maybe TRBD1 (5 bases). Germline CDR1 and CDR2: SNHLY and FYNNEI. V dropped 4 bases and J dropped 2 bases, with 14 bases sitting between them. The CDR3 length is 16 residues. CDR3 DNA sequence: TGTGCCAGCAGTGGGGGCGTCGTGGTTACTAATGAAAAACTGTTTTTT. Translation: CASSGGVVVTNEKLFF.

The chain joins TRBV6-5 to TRBJ2-7; D might be TRBD2 (6 bases). The V gene lost 4 bases and the J gene lost 4 bases, with 11 bases spanning the gap. There are 13 residues in the CDR3. Germline V gene data show CDR1 as MNHEY and CDR2 as SVGAGI. CDR3 nucleotides: TGTGCCAGCAGTTTAGGAGGGCTATACGAGCAGTACTTC. It encodes CASSLGGLYEQYF.

The CDR3 bases are TGTGCCAGCAGTTGGTCAACGGCGAACACCGGGGAGCTGTTTTTT. Protein: CASSWSTANTGELFF. The chain is built from TRBV6-5 and TRBJ2-2; D is unresolved. Germline assignment: CDR1 MNHEY and CDR2 SVGAGI. V dropped 4 bases and J dropped 0 bases, with 9 bases sitting between them. The CDR3 contains 15 residues.

The CDR3 spells CASSAFPSVNYGYTF. CDR3 DNA: TGTGCCAGCAGCGCCTTCCCCAGCGTTAACTATGGCTACACCTTC. The chain is built from TRBV7-2 and TRBJ1-2; unclear D gene. Germline loops: CDR1 SGHTA, CDR2 FQGNSA. V lost 5 bases and J lost 1, with 14 bases in between. The CDR3 consists of 15 residues.

CDR3 sequence reads: CASSYSGAGDTQYF. CDR3 in DNA: TGTGCCAGCAGTTACTCGGGAGCGGGTGATACGCAGTATTTT. The chain has TRBV6-5 and TRBJ2-3; perhaps TRBD2 as D (6 bases). Trimming took off 0 bases at V and 6 bases at J, with 10 bases between the two ends. The CDR3 sequence is 14 residues long. Germline CDR1 reads MNHEY; CDR2 reads SVGAGI.

This clone was found once. V and J are TRBV6-5 and TRBJ2-2; 14 bases align to TRBD2. The germline CDR1 and CDR2 sequences are MNHEY and SVGAGI. This CDR3 region has 15 residues. Losses at the gene ends were 5 bases for V and 6 bases for J; bases not matched to a gene: 2. The CDR3 is CASSRGLAGAGELFF. In DNA, the CDR3 is TGTGCCAGCAGTAGGGGACTAGCGGGAGCCGGGGAGCTGTTTTTT.

This chain connects TRBV13 to TRBJ2-1; TRBD2 agrees at 10 bases. The V and J ends lost 5 bases and 1 base, in that order; junction bases with no gene match: 14. Germline V gives CDR1 PRHDT, CDR2 FYEKMQ (reference sequence). The CDR3 loop spans 19 amino acids. The CDR3 DNA sequence: TGTGCCAGCAGCGCGGGGGGTAGCGGGAGGCTCTTATCCTACAATGAGCAGTTCTTC. Translating gives CASSAGGSGRLLSYNEQFF.

This clone was seen just once. The chain has TRBV5-1 and TRBJ2-4; perhaps TRBD1 as D (6 bases). V was clipped by 0 bases and J by 8 bases, with 15 bases between them. The CDR3 length is 15 residues. The germline V gene has CDR1 SGHRS and CDR2 YFSETQ. For the CDR3, the DNA is TGCGCCAGCAGCTTGGACAGTACCTCAGGGGACATTCAGTACTTC. It codes for CASSLDSTSGDIQYF. The full variable domain, with the rest looked up from reference TRBV5-1 and TRBJ2-4, is KAGVTQTPRYLIKTRGQQVTLSCSPISGHRSVSWYQQTPGQGLQFLFEYFSETQRNKGNFPGRFSGRQFSNSRSEMNVSTLELGDSALYLCASSLDSTSGDIQYFGAGTRLSVL.

The count of this clone is one. The DNA is omitted, as the CDR3 cannot be located on it reliably, and the CDR3 follows TCRdb's listing. The CDR3 is CASSSSGLADYEQYF. This chain joins TRBV28 and TRBJ2-7; TRBD2 reflects the table's D call only, with no check against the DNA. The CDR3 length equals 15 residues, ends included. Germline-derived CDR1 and CDR2 are MDHEN and SYDVKM.

The chain carries TRBV9 and TRBJ1-2; D ambiguous. The CDR3 consists of 13 residues. Germline lookup yields CDR1 SGDLS and CDR2 YYNGEE. Trimming left V 0 bases short and J 4 bases short, with 7 bases between. The CDR3 region is CASSVAESYGYTF. The CDR3 bases are TGTGCCAGCAGCGTAGCGGAGAGCTATGGCTACACCTTC.

In this sample, this clone turned up a few times. The chain recombines TRBV7-9 with TRBJ1-2; 7 bases are shared with TRBD1. The ends lost 5 bases at V and 4 bases at J; junction bases unmatched: 13. The CDR3 has 16 residues. Germline assignment: CDR1 SEHNR and CDR2 FQNEAQ (reference sequence). The DNA of the CDR3 is TGTGCCAGCAGCCCACGTAGGGGGGACAGCAGCTATGGCTACACCTTC. Translating gives CASSPRRGDSSYGYTF.